The 23 T cell receptor beta chains listed next were all sequenced from one sample in a study of blood T cells in healthy people across ages. Primers used in a second PCR of roughly 7 to 12 cycles were a sample-barcoded 5' primer and a J-beta primer mix. A single record per CDR3 protein comes from TCRdb applying MiXCR to the 5' RACE reads. The data contain 500,000 to 600,000 distinct CDR3 sequences, 27% of them seen just once; the ten biggest clones take up around 20%. The material sequenced was blood. The source is a woman in her 70s in good health.

This clonotype came up many times. The chain employs TRBV5-6 and TRBJ2-2, with D tentatively TRBD2 (7 bases). The CDR3 contains 13 residues. V lost 2 bases to trimming and J lost 6 bases, with 8 bases between them. Germline values: CDR1 SGHDT, CDR2 YYEEEE. CDR3 sequence: CASSLGGAGELFF. Here the CDR3 DNA reads TGTGCCAGCAGCTTAGGGGGGGCCGGGGAGCTGTTTTTT.

Concerning this clonotype itself: One end of the junction fails to match germline, which may point to a read error. The chain couples TRBV7-9 to TRBJ1-5; D gene ambiguous. This CDR3 is 16 amino acids long. Germline V gene data show CDR1 as SEHNR and CDR2 as FQNEAQ (reference sequence). The CDR3 DNA reads as TGTGCCAGCAGCTTCAGCGGACCCTTTCTGAATCGGCCCCAGCATTTT. This encodes CASSFSGPFLNRPQHF.

The chain has TRBV20-1 and TRBJ2-5; 7 positions agree with TRBD2. After removal of 5 bases from V and 4 bases from J, the junction contained 13 bases not matched to a gene. CDR1 is DFQATT and CDR2 is SNEGSKA in the germline V gene (reference sequence). CDR3 length: 15 residues. The CDR3 DNA follows: TGCAGTGCTGGACCTAGGACTCGGACTAGAGAGACCCAGTACTTC. As protein: CSAGPRTRTRETQYF.

The chain employs TRBV11-2 and TRBJ2-5; 10 positions match TRBD2. The J call may be faulty, since TRBJ2-7 better matches the DNA end. Per the germline V gene, CDR1 is SGHAT and CDR2 is FQNNGV. The CDR3 is made up of 16 amino acids. CDR3 residues: CASSLEASGSIHEQYF. For the CDR3, the DNA is TGTGCCAGCAGCTTAGAAGCTAGCGGGAGTATACACGAGCAGTACTTC.

This clonotype has a handful of counts. The V gene is TRBV20-1, the J gene TRBJ2-7; D is undetermined. Trimming took 3 bases from V and 4 from J, leaving 13 bases between them. This CDR3 is built from 13 residues. CDR1 is DFQATT, CDR2 SNEGSKA, per germline (reference sequence). The CDR3 DNA sequence: TGCAGTGCTAGCTCTCCCTCTACTTACGAGCAGTACTTC. This gives the protein CSASSPSTYEQYF.

The chain uses TRBV4-2 and TRBJ2-3; 10 bases match TRBD2. There are 16 residues in the CDR3. CDR1 and CDR2 from the germline V gene are LGHNA and YNFKEQ. V gave up 1 base and J gave up 6 bases; unmatched junction bases: 7. The CDR3, as DNA: TGTGCCAGCAGCCAAGGATCTAGCGGGGGATTGGATACGCAGTATTTT. It is translated as CASSQGSSGGLDTQYF.

The rearrangement links TRBV20-1 to TRBJ1-2, with no clear D. CDR3 length equals 11 residues. V was cut by 1 base and J by 4 bases, with 4 bases left in between. Germline CDR1 reads DFQATT; CDR2 reads SNEGSKA (reference sequence). The CDR3 sequence: CSARVPYGYTF. Written as DNA, the CDR3 is TGCAGTGCTAGAGTACCCTATGGCTACACCTTC.

The chain is built from TRBV5-1 and TRBJ1-6, with 8 bases lining up with TRBD1. Germline V gives CDR1 SGHRS, CDR2 YFSETQ. Unmatched junction bases numbered 18, after V lost 9 bases and J lost 7 bases. CDR3 length equals 17 residues. CDR3 nucleotides: TGCGCCATCGCGGGGACAGGCACACTCAGCGAGAATTCACCCCTCCACTTT. Protein product: CAIAGTGTLSENSPLHF.

The genes are TRBV7-9 and TRBJ2-3; D may match TRBD1 or TRBD2 (5 bases each). Germline loops: CDR1 SEHNR, CDR2 FQNEAQ (reference sequence). The V gene lost 5 bases and the J gene lost 10 bases, with 28 bases spanning the gap. The CDR3 length is 17 residues. CDR3 loop: CASSPRGTGHTTAAQYF. In DNA, the CDR3 is TGTGCCAGCAGCCCTCGGGGCACGGGTCACACAACGGCTGCGCAGTATTTT.

The chain uses TRBV7-9 and TRBJ1-2; TRBD1 aligns across 7 bases. Germline V gene sequence: CDR1 SEHNR, CDR2 FQNEAQ (reference sequence). With V trimmed by 5 bases and J by 6 bases, 6 bases remained unmatched. CDR3 length: 13 residues. The CDR3 DNA sequence: TGTGCCAGCAGCCCGACAGGGCCGGATGGCTACACCTTC. Amino acid sequence: CASSPTGPDGYTF.

This clonotype was detected only a few times. This chain connects TRBV5-1 to TRBJ1-1; tentative D call: TRBD1 (5 bases). The CDR3 is made up of 15 amino acids. Germline CDR1 reads SGHRS; CDR2 reads YFSETQ. The V end was cut by 1 base, the J end by 4 bases, with 14 bases between. CDR3 sequence (DNA): TGCGCCAGCAGCTTGACTGGGACCGATACCACTGAAGCTTTCTTT. This sequence encodes CASSLTGTDTTEAFF.

This clonotype was detected a few times. The rearrangement joins TRBV11-3 to TRBJ2-5, with TRBD2 matching 10 bases. The J call may be in error: the DNA end matches TRBJ2-1 better. Germline values: CDR1 SGHNT, CDR2 YENEEA. This CDR3 spans 15 amino acids. The CDR3 sequence: CASSLVSLAGDEQFF. Written as DNA, the CDR3 is TGTGCCAGCAGCTTAGTTTCCCTAGCGGGGGATGAGCAGTTCTTC.

The CDR3 DNA is TGTGCCACCAGTGGTGGCGGGGGGAACACCGGGGAGCTGTTTTTT. The encoded protein is CATSGGGGNTGELFF. This sequence joins TRBV24-1 and TRBJ2-2, with 7 positions matching TRBD2. The CDR3 runs 15 residues. From germline, CDR1 is KGHDR and CDR2 SFDVKD. Unmatched junction bases numbered 3, after V lost 5 bases and J lost 1 base.

The sample holds a few counts of this clonotype. The rearrangement links TRBV12-3 or TRBV12-4 to TRBJ1-5; D might be TRBD1 (5 bases). The CDR3 length is 14 residues. V was clipped by 1 base and J by 6 bases, with 10 bases between them. CDR3 coding DNA: TGTGCCAGCAGTTTAGGCAGGGACGGTCAGCCCCAGCATTTT. Its translation: CASSLGRDGQPQHF.

The genes are TRBV18 and TRBJ2-5, with 9 bases identical to TRBD1. This CDR3 comprises 14 residues. J gave up 3 bases and V 3 bases, and 2 bases lay outside the gene matches. The germline gives CDR1 KGHSH, CDR2 LQKENI. This chain's CDR3 is CASSPDRGKETQYF. The CDR3 DNA sequence: TGTGCCAGCTCACCGGACAGGGGAAAAGAGACCCAGTACTTC.

There are a few counts of this clonotype. At one boundary the junction diverges from the germline segment, which might be a read error. CDR3 protein: CASSPIWTMNTEAFF. CDR3 coding DNA: TGCGCCAGCAGCCCGATCTGGACAATGAACACTGAAGCTTTCTTT. The chain combines TRBV3-1 with TRBJ1-1; D perhaps matches TRBD1 (5 bases). Germline values: CDR1 LGHDT, CDR2 YNNKEL (reference sequence). CDR3 length: 15 residues. The variable domain in full, completed from reference TRBV3-1 and TRBJ1-1, reads DTAVSQTPKYLVTQMGNDKSIKCEQNLGHDTMYWYKQDSKKFLKIMFSYNNKELIINETVPNRFSPKSPDKAHLNLHINSLELGDSAVYFCASSPIWTMNTEAFFGQGTRLTVV.

This sequence joins TRBV29-1 and TRBJ1-3, with TRBD1 as a possible D gene (6 bases). Looked up from germline, CDR1 is SQVTM and CDR2 is ANQGSEA. This CDR3 spans 14 amino acids. Trimming removed 7 bases at V and 0 bases at J, with 13 bases between. The CDR3 reads CSAGDIPSGNTIYF. The CDR3 nucleotides are TGCAGCGCTGGGGACATTCCCTCTGGAAACACCATATATTTT.

This sequence joins TRBV6-5 and TRBJ1-3; perhaps TRBD1 as D (6 bases). The CDR3 is made up of 15 amino acids. With 6 bases removed from V and 13 bases from J, the gap between germline ends came to 25 bases. The V gene's germline CDR1 is MNHEY and CDR2 SVGAGI. CDR3 amino acids: CASSATHRDTSLIYF. CDR3 nucleotides: TGTGCCAGCAGCGCAACCCACCGGGACACCTCCTTGATATATTTT.

This clonotype was detected ten times or more. This rearrangement joins TRBV7-6 to TRBJ2-1, with 10 bases aligning to TRBD2. The CDR3 sequence is 16 residues long. After removal of 2 bases from V and 7 bases from J, the junction contained 8 bases not matched to a gene. The V gene's germline CDR1 is SGHVS and CDR2 FNYEAQ. CDR3 sequence (DNA): TGTGCCAGCAGCTTACGTCCTAGCGGGGGATGGAATGAGCAGTTCTTC. Translation: CASSLRPSGGWNEQFF.

This sequence joins TRBV20-1 and TRBJ2-4; TRBD1 agrees at 7 bases. Trimming removed 1 base from V and 9 bases from J; junction bases left unmatched: 9. Germline loops: CDR1 DFQATT, CDR2 SNEGSKA (reference sequence). The CDR3 consists of 14 residues. CDR3 loop: CSARGLGGRGIQYF. The CDR3 bases are TGCAGTGCTAGAGGTCTAGGGGGCCGAGGCATTCAGTACTTC.

The rearrangement links TRBV5-1 to TRBJ2-3; 7 bases are shared with TRBD2. From germline, CDR1 is SGHRS and CDR2 YFSETQ. The CDR3 sequence is 14 residues long. The chain's CDR3 is CASGASGGTDTQYF. The CDR3, as DNA: TGCGCAAGCGGGGCCTCCGGGGGCACAGATACGCAGTATTTT.

With regard to this clonotype: The germline gene is not matched at one end of the junction; a read error may be the cause. This rearrangement joins TRBV29-1 to TRBJ2-2, with TRBD2 matching over 11 bases. This CDR3 is 15 amino acids long. In germline, CDR1 is SQVTM, CDR2 ANQGSEA. The CDR3 bases are TGCAGCGTTAAAGAGGGACTAGCGGTGACCGGGGAGCTGTTTTTT. Protein product: CSVKEGLAVTGELFF.

This clonotype was counted many times. J is TRBJ2-3 and V is TRBV18; D unclear. V shed 3 bases and J shed 3 bases, with 7 bases lying between them. CDR3 length: 13 amino acids. Germline V CDR1 and CDR2: KGHSH, LQKENI. CDR3 loop: CASSPPATDTQYF. The CDR3 DNA follows: TGTGCCAGCTCACCCCCCGCGACAGATACGCAGTATTTT.